The T cell receptor (beta chain) described here comes from a study of T cell responses to AZD1222 COVID-19 vaccine. TCRdb's copy holds only in-frame clones and misses some; the assay was immunoSEQ multiplex PCR. Seen here are 150,000 to 180,000 clones, around 85% observed once, and the top ten hold under 8%. Germline loops: CDR1 MNHNS, CDR2 SASEGT. The CDR3 totals 14 residues. Between the trimmed V and J ends, which lost 0 bases and 2 bases, there was a span of 8 bases. On this clone itself: The antigen is unknown.

Study conclusions and caveats: There were mostly white British donors and more females than males, and clonal diversity was possibly underestimated. Only a handful of AZD1222 recipients tested seropositive at baseline.

This sequence was found in an adult who had recovered from COVID-19. The specimen comprised peripheral blood, sampled after recovery from COVID-19. The rearrangement joins TRBV6-1 to TRBJ2-7; D gene unclear. The CDR3 DNA is TGTGCCAGCAGTGAAGCTGGGCCTACCTACGAGCAGTACTTC. Its translation: CASSEAGPTYEQYF.